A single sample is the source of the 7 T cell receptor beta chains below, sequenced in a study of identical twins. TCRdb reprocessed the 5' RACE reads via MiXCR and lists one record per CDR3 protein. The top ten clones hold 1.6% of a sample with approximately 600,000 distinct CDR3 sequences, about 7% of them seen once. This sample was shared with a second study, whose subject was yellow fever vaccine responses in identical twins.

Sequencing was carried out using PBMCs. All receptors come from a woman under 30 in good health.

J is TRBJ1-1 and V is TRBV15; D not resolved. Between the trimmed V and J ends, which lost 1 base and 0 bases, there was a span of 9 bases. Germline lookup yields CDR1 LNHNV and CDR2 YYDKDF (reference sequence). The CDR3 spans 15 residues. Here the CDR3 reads CATSRGPDLNTEAFF. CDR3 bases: TGTGCCACCAGCAGAGGCCCGGATCTGAACACTGAAGCTTTCTTT.

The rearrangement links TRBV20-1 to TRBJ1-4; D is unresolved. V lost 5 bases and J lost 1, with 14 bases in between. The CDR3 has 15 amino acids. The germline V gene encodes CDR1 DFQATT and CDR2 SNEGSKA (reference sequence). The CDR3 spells CSAGRHGGTNEKLFF. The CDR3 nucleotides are TGCAGTGCTGGAAGACACGGAGGAACTAATGAAAAACTGTTTTTT.

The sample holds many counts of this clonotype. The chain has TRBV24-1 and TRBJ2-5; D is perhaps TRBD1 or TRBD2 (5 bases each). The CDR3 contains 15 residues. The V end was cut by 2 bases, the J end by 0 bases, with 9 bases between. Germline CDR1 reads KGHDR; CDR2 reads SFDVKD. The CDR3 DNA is TGTGCCACCAGTGATTCGGGACGGTACCAAGAGACCCAGTACTTC. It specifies CATSDSGRYQETQYF.

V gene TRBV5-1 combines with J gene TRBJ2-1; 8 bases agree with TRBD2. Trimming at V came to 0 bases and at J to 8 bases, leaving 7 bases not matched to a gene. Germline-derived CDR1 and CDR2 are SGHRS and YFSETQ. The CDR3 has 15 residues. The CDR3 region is CASSLGVPGGDEQFF. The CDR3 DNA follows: TGCGCCAGCAGCTTGGGAGTTCCGGGAGGGGATGAGCAGTTCTTC.

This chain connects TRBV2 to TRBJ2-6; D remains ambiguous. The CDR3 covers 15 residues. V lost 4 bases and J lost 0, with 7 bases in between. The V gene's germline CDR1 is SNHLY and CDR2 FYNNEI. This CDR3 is CASSVQLSGANVLTF. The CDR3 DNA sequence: TGTGCCAGCAGTGTCCAACTCTCTGGGGCCAACGTCCTGACTTTC.

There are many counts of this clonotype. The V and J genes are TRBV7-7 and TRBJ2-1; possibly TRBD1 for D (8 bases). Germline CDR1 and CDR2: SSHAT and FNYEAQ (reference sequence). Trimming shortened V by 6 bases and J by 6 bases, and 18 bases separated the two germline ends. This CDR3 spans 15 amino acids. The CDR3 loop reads CASSQSTGGGNEQFF. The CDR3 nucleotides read TGTGCCAGCAGTCAAAGTACAGGGGGGGGCAATGAGCAGTTCTTC.

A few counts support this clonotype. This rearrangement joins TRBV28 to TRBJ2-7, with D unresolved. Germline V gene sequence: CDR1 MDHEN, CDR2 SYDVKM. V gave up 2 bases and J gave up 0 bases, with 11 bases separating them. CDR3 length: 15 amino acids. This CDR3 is CASSLRAASSYEQYF. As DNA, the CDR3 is TGTGCCAGCAGTTTAAGGGCAGCCAGCTCCTACGAGCAGTACTTC.